This T cell receptor beta chain was recovered during a study of technical replicates of blood from a handful of donors. TCRdb's copy holds only in-frame clones and misses some; the assay was immunoSEQ multiplex PCR. The top ten hold roughly 0.3% of the sample, which has 65,000 to 85,000 clones, 85% to 95% seen once. The CDR3 covers 16 residues. V lost 4 bases, J lost 4 bases, and 3 bases stayed unmatched. Germline CDR1 reads MNHNS; CDR2 reads SASEGT. This TCR was recovered from a human donor in good health. Material: T cells isolated from PBMCs. The genes are TRBV6-1 and TRBJ2-2; 13 bases agree with TRBD2. The CDR3 region is CASSGGLAGVTGELFF. CDR3 DNA: TGTGCCAGCAGTGGCGGACTAGCGGGAGTCACCGGGGAGCTGTTTTTT.